The source of this T cell receptor (beta chain) is a study of metastatic and nonmetastatic thyroid tumors. Findings and caveats of the study: Versus benign nodules, malignant thyroid tumors reportedly had significantly higher TCR beta diversity, in blood and tumor.

Thyroid surgery had not been preceded by any treatment in any patient. A note on this clone: The antigen is undetermined.

Through MiXCR, TCRdb re-clonotyped the PCR reads. The sample has around 29,000 clones, 20% to 25% seen once. CDR3 size: 12 residues. Germline V gene lookup returns CDR1 SEHNR and CDR2 FQNEAQ (reference sequence). V dropped 1 base and J dropped 3 bases, with 4 bases sitting between them. This receptor was taken from a female donor with papillary thyroid cancer or a benign thyroid nodule (not recorded which). Some clones in this sample may be carry-over from other donors' samples. The genes are TRBV7-9 and TRBJ2-7; D unresolved. Specimen: blood. CDR3 bases: TGTGCCAGCAGCTTAGATCTCTACGAGCAGTACTTC. Translating it yields CASSLDLYEQYF.